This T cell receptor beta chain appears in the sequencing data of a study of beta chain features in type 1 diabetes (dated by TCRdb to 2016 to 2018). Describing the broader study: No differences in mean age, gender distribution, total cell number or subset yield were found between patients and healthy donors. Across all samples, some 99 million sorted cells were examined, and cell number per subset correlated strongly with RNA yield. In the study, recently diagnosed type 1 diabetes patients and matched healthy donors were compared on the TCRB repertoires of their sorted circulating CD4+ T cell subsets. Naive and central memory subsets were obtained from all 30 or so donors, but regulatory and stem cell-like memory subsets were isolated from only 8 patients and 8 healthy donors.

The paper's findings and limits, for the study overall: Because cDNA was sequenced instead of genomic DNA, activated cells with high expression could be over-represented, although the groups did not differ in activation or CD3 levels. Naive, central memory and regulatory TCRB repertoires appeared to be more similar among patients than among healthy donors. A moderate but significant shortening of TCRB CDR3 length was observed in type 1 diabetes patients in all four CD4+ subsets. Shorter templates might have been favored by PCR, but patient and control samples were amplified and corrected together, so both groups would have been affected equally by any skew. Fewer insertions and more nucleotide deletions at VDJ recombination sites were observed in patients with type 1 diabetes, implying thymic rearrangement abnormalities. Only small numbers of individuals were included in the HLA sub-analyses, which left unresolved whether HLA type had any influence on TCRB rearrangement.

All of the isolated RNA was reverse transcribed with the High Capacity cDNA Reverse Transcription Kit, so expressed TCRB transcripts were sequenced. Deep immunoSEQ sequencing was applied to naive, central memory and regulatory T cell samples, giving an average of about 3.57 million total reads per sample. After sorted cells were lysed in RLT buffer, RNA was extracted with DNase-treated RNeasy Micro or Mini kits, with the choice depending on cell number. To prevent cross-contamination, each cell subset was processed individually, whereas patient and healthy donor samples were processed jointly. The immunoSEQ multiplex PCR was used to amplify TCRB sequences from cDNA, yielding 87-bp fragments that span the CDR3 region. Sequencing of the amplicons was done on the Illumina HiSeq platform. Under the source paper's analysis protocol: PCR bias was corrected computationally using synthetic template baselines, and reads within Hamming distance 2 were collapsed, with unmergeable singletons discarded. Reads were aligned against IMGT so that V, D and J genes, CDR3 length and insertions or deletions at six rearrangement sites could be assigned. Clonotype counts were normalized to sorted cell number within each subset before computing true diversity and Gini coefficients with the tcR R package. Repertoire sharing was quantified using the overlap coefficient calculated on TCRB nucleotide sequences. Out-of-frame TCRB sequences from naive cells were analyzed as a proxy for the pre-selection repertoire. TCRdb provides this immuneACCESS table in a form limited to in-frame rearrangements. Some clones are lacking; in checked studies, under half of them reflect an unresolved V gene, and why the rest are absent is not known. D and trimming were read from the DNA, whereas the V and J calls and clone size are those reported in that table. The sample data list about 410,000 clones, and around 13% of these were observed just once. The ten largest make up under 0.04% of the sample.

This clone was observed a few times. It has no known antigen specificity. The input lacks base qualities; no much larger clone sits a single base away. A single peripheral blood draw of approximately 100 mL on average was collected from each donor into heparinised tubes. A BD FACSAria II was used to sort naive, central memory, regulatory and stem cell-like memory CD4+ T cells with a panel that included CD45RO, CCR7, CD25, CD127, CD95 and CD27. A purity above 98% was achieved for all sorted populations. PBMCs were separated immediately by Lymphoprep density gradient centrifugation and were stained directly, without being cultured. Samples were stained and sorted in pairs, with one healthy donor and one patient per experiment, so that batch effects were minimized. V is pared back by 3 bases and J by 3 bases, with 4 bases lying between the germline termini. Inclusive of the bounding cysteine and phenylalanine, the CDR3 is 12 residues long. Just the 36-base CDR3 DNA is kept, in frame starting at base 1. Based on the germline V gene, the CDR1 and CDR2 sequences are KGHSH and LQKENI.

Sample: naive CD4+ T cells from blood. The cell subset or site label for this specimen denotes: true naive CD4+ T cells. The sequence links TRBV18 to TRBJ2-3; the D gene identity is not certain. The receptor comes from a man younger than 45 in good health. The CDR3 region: CASSPQTDTQYF. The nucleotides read TGTGCCAGCTCACCTCAAACAGATACGCAGTATTTT.